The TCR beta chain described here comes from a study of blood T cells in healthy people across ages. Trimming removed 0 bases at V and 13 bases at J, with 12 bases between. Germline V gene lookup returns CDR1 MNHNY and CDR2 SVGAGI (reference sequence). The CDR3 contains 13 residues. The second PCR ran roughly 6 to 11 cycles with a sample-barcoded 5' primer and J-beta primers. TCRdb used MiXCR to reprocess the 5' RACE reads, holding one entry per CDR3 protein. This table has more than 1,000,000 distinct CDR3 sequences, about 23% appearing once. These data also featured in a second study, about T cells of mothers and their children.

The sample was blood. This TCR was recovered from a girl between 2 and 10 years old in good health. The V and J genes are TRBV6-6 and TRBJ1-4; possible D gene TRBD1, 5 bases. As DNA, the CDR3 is TGTGCCAGCAGTTACTCCGGGGCAGCGGGACTGTTTTTT. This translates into CASSYSGAAGLFF.